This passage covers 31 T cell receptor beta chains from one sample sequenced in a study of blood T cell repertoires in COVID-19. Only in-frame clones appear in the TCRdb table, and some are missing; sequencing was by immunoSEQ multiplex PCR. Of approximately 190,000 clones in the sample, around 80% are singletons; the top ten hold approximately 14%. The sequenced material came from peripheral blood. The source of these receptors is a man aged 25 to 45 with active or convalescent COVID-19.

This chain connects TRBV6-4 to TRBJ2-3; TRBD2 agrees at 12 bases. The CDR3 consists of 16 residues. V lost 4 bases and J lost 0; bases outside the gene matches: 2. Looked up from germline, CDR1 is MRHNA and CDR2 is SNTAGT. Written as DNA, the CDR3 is TGTGCCAGCAGTGCTAGCGGGGGGGCTAGCACAGATACGCAGTATTTT. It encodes CASSASGGASTDTQYF.

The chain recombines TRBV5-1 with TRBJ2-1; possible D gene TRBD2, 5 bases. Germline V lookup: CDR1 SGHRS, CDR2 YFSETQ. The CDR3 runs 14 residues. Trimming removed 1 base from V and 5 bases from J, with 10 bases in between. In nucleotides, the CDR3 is TGCGCCAGCAGCTTGTTGCGGGCCCACAATGAGCAGTTCTTC. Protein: CASSLLRAHNEQFF.

CDR3 amino acids: CSVADRSGSYEQYF. In nucleotides, the CDR3 is TGCAGCGTTGCCGACCGGTCGGGCTCCTACGAGCAGTACTTC. The chain combines TRBV29-1 with TRBJ2-7; D is ambiguous. Trimming shortened V by 4 bases and J by 0 bases, and 13 bases separated the two germline ends. Germline CDR1 is SQVTM and CDR2 is ANQGSEA. The CDR3 consists of 14 residues.

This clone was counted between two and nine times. CDR3 DNA: TGTGCCAGCAGCTTAGTAGGCCTACCCGCCGGGGACAGGGCGGAGACCCAGTACTTC. This sequence encodes CASSLVGLPAGDRAETQYF. The rearrangement links TRBV7-2 to TRBJ2-5, with 9 bases that match TRBD1. Looked up from germline, CDR1 is SGHTA and CDR2 is FQGNSA. With V trimmed by 1 base and J by 5 bases, 17 bases remained unmatched. The CDR3 extends over 19 amino acids.

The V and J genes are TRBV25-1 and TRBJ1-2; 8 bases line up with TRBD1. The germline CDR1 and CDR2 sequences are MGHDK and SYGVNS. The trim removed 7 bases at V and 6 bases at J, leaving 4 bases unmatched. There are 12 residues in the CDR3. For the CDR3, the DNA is TGTGCCAGCACGGCAGGGGGCAATGGCTACACCTTC. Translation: CASTAGGNGYTF.

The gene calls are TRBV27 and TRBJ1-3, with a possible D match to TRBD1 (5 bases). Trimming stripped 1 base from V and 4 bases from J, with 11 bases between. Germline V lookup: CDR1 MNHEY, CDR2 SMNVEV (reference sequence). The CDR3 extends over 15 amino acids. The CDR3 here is CASSLYPGGGNTIYF. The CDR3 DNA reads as TGTGCCAGCAGTTTATACCCGGGGGGGGGAAACACCATATATTTT.

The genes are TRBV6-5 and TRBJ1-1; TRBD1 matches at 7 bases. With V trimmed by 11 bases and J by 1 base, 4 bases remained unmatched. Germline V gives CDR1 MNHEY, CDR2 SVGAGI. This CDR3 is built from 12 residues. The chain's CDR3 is CACYRGNTEAFF. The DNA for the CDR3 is TGTGCCTGCTACAGGGGGAACACTGAAGCTTTCTTT.

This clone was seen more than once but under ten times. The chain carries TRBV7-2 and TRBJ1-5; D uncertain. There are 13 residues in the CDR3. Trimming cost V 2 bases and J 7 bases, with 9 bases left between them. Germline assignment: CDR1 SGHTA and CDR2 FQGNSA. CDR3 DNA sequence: TGTGCCAGCAGCTTACGGGTCTGGCAGCCCCAGCATTTT. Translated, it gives CASSLRVWQPQHF.

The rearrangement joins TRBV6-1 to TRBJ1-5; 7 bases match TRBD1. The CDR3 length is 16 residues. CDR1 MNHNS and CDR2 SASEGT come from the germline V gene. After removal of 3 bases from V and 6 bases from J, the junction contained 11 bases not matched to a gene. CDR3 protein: CASSESDRVSGQPQHF. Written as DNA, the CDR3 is TGTGCCAGCAGTGAGTCAGACAGGGTCTCGGGTCAGCCCCAGCATTTT.

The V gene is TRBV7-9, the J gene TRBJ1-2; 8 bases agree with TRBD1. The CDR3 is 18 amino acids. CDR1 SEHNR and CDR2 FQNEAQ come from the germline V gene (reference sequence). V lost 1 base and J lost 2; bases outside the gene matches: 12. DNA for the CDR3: TGTGCCAGCAGCTTAGGACATACGCCGGACAGGGAGAACTATGGCTACACCTTC. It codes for CASSLGHTPDRENYGYTF.

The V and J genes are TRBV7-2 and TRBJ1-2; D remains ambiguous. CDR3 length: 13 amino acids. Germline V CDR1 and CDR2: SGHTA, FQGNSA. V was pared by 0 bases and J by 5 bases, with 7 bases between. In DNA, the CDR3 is TGTGCCAGCAGCTTAGCGGGGAGGTATGGCTACACCTTC. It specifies CASSLAGRYGYTF.

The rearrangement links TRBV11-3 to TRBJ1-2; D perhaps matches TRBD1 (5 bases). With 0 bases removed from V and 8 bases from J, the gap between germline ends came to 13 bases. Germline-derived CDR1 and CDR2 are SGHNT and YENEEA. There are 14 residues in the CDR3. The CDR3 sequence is CASSLDSGIGGYTF. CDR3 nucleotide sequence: TGTGCCAGCAGCTTAGATTCAGGGATAGGCGGCTACACCTTC.

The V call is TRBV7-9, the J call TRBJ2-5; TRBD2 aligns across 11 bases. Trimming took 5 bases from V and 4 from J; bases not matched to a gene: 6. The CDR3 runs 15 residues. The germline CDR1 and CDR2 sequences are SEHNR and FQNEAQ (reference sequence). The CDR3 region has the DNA TGTGCCAGCAGCCCCCCGGGACTAGCGGTAGAGACCCAGTACTTC. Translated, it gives CASSPPGLAVETQYF.

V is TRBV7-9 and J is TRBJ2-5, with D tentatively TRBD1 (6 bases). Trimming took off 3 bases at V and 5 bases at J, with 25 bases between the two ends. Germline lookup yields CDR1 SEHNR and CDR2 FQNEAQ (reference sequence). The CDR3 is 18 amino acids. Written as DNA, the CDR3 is TGTGCCAGCAGCTTTGGACCCATGAGCTCCAGGGGCGGCGAGACCCAGTACTTC. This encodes CASSFGPMSSRGGETQYF. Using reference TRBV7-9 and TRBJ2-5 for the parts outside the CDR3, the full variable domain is DTGVSQNPRHKITKRGQNVTFRCDPISEHNRLYWYRQTLGQGPEFLTYFQNEAQLEKSRLLSDRFSAERPKGSFSTLEIQRTEQGDSAMYLCASSFGPMSSRGGETQYFGPGTRLLVL.

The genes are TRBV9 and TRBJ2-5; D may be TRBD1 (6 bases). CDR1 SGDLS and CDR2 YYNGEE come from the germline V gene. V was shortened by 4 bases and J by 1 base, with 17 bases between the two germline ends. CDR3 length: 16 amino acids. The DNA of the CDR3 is TGTGCCAGCAGCTTCCGGGACAAAGGATTCCAAGAGACCCAGTACTTC. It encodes CASSFRDKGFQETQYF.

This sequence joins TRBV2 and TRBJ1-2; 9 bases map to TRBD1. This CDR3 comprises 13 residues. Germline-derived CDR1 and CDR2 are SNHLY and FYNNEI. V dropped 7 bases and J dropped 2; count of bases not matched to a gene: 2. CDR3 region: CASTGTGNYGYTF. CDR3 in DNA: TGTGCCAGCACTGGGACAGGGAACTATGGCTACACCTTC. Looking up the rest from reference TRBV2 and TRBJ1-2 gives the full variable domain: EPEVTQTPSHQVTQMGQEVILRCVPISNHLYFYWYRQILGQKVEFLVSFYNNEISEKSEIFDDQFSVERPDGSNFTLKIRSTKLEDSAMYFCASTGTGNYGYTFGSGTRLTVV.

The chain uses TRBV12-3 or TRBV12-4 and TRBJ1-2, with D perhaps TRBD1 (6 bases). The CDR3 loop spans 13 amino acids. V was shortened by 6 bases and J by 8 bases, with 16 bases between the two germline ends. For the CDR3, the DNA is TGTGCCAGCAGACCCAGACAGGATGGCGGCTACACCTTC. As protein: CASRPRQDGGYTF.

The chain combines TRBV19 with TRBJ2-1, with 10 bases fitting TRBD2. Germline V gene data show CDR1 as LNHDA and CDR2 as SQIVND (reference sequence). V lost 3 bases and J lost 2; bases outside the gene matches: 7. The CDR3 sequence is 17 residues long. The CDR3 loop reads CASSISPGLATYNEQFF. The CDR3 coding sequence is TGTGCCAGTAGTATCTCACCGGGACTAGCGACCTACAATGAGCAGTTCTTC.

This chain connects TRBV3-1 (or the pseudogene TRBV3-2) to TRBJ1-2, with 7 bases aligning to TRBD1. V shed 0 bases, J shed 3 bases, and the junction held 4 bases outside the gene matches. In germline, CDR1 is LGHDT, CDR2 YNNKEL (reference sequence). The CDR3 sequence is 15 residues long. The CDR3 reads CASSQEPQGYYGYTF. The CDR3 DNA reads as TGTGCCAGCAGCCAAGAACCACAGGGGTACTATGGCTACACCTTC.

The CDR3 bases are TGTGCCAGCAGTACGGGAGGGCCCAATGAGCAGTTCTTC. Its translation: CASSTGGPNEQFF. J is TRBJ2-1 and V is TRBV6-4; 8 positions agree with TRBD2. In germline, CDR1 is MRHNA, CDR2 SNTAGT. The CDR3 totals 13 residues. Trimming took 5 bases from V and 6 from J; bases not matched to a gene: 3.

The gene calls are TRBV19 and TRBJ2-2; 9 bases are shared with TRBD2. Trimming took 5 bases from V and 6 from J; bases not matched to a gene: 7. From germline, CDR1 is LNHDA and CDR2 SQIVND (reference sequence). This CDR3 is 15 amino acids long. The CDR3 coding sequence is TGTGCCAGTAGTCTGTTAGCGGGAGTCCCCGGGGAGCTGTTTTTT. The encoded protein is CASSLLAGVPGELFF.

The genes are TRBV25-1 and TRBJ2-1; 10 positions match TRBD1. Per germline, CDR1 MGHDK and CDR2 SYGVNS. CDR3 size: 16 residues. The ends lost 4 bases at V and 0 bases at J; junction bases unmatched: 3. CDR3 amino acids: CASSGRTGGSYNEQFF. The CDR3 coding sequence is TGTGCCAGCAGTGGCCGGACAGGGGGCTCCTACAATGAGCAGTTCTTC.

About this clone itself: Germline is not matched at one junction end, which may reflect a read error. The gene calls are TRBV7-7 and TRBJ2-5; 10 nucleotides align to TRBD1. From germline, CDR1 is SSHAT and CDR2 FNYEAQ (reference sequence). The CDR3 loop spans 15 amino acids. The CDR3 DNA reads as TGTGCTAGCAGCTTGAGTGGGACAGGGGTAGAGACCCAGTACTTC. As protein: CASSLSGTGVETQYF.

The CDR3 DNA is TGCAGCGTTGAAGAGATCGGCGCGGCGGGACAGGGGGCAAGAGAGACCCAGTACTTC. Amino acids: CSVEEIGAAGQGARETQYF. This chain links TRBV29-1 with TRBJ2-5; 12 positions agree with TRBD1. V shed 0 bases and J 4 bases; nucleotides not matched to a gene: 15. Per the germline V gene, CDR1 is SQVTM and CDR2 is ANQGSEA. This CDR3 region has 19 residues.

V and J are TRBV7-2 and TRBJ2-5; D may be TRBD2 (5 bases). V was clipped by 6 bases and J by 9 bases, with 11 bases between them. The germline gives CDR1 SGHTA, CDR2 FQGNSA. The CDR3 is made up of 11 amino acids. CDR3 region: CASRSGGSQYF. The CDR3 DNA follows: TGTGCCAGCAGGTCCGGCGGGTCCCAGTACTTC.

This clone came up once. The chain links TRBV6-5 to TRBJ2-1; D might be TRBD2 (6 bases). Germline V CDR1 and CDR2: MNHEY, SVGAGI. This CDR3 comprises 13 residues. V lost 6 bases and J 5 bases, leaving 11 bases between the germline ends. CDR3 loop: CASSPGLNNEQFF. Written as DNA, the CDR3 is TGTGCCAGCAGCCCGGGACTTAACAATGAGCAGTTCTTC.

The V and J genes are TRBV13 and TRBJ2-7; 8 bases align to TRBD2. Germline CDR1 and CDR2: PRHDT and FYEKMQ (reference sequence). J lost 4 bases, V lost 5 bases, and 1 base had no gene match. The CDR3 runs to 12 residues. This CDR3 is CASSRGGYEQYF. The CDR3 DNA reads TGTGCCAGCAGCCGGGGGGGGTACGAGCAGTACTTC.

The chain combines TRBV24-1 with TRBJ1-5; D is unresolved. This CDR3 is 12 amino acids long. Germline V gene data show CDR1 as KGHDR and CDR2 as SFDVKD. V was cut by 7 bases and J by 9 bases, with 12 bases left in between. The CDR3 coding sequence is TGTGCCACCAGCGAGGTTGCGTCGCCCCAGCATTTT. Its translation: CATSEVASPQHF.

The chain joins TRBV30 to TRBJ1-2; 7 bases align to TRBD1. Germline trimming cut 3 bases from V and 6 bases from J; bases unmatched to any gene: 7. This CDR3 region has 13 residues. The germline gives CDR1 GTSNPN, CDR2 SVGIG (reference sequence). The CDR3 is CAWRFGQANGYTF. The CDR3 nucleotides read TGTGCCTGGAGATTCGGACAGGCTAATGGCTACACCTTC.

The CDR3 loop reads CASSILNTEAFF. CDR3 nucleotides: TGTGCCAGTAGTATACTAAACACTGAAGCTTTCTTT. The chain uses TRBV19 and TRBJ1-1; D ambiguous. Trimming pared 2 bases from V and 2 bases from J, leaving 3 bases between. This CDR3 is built from 12 residues. The germline CDR1 and CDR2 sequences are LNHDA and SQIVND (reference sequence).

The CDR3 bases are TGTGCCAGCAGTTTTAGCGGGGGCTCTGAGACCCAGTACTTC. Amino acids: CASSFSGGSETQYF. The chain combines TRBV28 with TRBJ2-5, with 9 nucleotides matching TRBD2. The germline V gene has CDR1 MDHEN and CDR2 SYDVKM. The CDR3 is made up of 14 amino acids. V was clipped by 3 bases and J by 5 bases; unmatched bases: 4.